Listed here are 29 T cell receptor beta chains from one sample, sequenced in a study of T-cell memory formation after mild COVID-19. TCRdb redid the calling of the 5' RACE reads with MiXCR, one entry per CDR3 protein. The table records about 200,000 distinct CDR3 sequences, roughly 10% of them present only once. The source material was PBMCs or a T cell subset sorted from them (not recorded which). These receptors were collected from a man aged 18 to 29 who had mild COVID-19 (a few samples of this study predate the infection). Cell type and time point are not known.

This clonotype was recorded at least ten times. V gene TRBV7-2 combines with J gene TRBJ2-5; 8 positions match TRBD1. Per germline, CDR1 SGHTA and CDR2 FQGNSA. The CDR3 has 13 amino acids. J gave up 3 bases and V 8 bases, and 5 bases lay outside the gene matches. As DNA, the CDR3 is TGTGCCAGCTCACCGGGACAGGAAGAGACCCAGTACTTC. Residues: CASSPGQEETQYF.

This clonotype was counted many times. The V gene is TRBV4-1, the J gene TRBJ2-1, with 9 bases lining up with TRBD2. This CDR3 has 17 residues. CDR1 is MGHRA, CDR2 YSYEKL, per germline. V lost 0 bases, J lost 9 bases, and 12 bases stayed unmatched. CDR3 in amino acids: CASSQDQASGAFGEQFF. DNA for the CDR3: TGCGCCAGCAGCCAAGATCAGGCTAGCGGGGCCTTTGGTGAGCAGTTCTTC.

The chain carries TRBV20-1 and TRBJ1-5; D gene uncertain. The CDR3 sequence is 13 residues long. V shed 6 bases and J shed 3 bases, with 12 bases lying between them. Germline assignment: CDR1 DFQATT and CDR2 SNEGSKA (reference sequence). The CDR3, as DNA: TGCAGTGCAAGGCGGGGTTTCAATCAGCCCCAGCATTTT. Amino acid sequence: CSARRGFNQPQHF.

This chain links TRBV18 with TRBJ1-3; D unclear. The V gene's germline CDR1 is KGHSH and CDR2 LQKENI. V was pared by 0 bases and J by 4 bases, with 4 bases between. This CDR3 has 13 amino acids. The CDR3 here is CASSPPTGNTIYF. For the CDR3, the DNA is TGTGCCAGCTCACCACCAACCGGAAACACCATATATTTT.

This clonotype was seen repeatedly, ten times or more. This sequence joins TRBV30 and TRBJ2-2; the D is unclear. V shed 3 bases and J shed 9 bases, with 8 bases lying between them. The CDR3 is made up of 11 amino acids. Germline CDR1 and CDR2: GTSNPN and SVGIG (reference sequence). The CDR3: CAWSLSWELFF. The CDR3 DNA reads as TGTGCCTGGAGCCTTAGTTGGGAGCTGTTTTTT.

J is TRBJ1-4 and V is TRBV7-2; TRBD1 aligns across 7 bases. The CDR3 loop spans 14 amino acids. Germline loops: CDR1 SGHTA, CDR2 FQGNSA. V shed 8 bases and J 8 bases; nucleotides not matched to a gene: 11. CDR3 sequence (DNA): TGTGCCAGCGGACTCAGGGGGTTTGGGGAAAAACTGTTTTTT. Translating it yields CASGLRGFGEKLFF.

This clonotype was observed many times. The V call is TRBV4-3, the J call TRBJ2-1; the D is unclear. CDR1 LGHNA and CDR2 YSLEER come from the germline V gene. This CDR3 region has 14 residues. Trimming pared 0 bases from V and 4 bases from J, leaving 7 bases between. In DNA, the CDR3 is TGCGCCAGCAGCCAAGATAAGGGTTACAATGAGCAGTTCTTC. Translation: CASSQDKGYNEQFF.

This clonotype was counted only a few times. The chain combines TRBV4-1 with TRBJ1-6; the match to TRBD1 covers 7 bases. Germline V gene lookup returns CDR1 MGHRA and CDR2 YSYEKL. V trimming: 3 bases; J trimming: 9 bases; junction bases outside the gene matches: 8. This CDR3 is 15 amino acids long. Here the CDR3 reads CASSQGAAGGSPLHF. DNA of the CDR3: TGCGCCAGCAGCCAGGGCGCGGCAGGGGGTTCACCCCTCCACTTT.

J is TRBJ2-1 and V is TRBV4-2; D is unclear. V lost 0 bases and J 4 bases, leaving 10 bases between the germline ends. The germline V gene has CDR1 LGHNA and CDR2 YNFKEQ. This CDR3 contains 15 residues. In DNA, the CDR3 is TGTGCCAGCAGCCAAGAAAGGACCGCGTACAATGAGCAGTTCTTC. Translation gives CASSQERTAYNEQFF.

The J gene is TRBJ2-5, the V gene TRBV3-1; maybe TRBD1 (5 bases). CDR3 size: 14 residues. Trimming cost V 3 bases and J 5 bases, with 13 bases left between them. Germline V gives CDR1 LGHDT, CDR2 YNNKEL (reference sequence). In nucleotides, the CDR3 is TGTGCCAGCAGCCAGTTAGCCGCAGGGGAGACCCAGTACTTC. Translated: CASSQLAAGETQYF.

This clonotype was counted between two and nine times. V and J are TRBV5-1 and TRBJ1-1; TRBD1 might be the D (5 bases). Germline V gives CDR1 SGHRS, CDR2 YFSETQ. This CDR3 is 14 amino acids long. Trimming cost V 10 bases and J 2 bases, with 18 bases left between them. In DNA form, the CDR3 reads TGCGCCTCGAGGGGACCGGGACGTAACACTGAAGCTTTCTTT. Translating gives CASRGPGRNTEAFF.

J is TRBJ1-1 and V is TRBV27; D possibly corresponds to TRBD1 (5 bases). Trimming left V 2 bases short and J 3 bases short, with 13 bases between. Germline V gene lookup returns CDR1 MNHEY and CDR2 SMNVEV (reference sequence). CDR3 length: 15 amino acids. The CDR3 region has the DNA TGTGCCAGCAGTTTAGAAGGTAGGGGTTACACTGAAGCTTTCTTT. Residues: CASSLEGRGYTEAFF.

As DNA, the CDR3 is TGTGCCAGCAGTTACTCTGGGGGGGCCGGGGAAAAACTGTTTTTT. Protein sequence: CASSYSGGAGEKLFF. The chain couples TRBV6-6 to TRBJ1-4; possible D gene TRBD1, 6 bases. This CDR3 is 15 amino acids long. V lost 0 bases and J 8 bases, leaving 13 bases between the germline ends. CDR1 is MNHNY, CDR2 SVGAGI, per germline (reference sequence).

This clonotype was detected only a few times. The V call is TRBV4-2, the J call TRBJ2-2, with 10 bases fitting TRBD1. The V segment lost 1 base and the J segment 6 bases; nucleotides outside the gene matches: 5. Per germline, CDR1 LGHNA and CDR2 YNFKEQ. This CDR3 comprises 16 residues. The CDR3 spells CASSQVGQGSAGELFF. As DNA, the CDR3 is TGTGCCAGCAGCCAAGTGGGACAGGGGAGCGCCGGGGAGCTGTTTTTT.

The chain's CDR3 is CASSLLAVTSAQTGETQYF. CDR3 nucleotides: TGTGCCAGCAGCTTGTTGGCGGTGACTAGCGCCCAAACGGGGGAGACCCAGTACTTC. V and J are TRBV5-6 and TRBJ2-5, with 8 bases aligning to TRBD2. Germline lookup yields CDR1 SGHDT and CDR2 YYEEEE. CDR3 length: 19 amino acids. V trimming: 1 base; J trimming: 5 bases; junction bases outside the gene matches: 19.

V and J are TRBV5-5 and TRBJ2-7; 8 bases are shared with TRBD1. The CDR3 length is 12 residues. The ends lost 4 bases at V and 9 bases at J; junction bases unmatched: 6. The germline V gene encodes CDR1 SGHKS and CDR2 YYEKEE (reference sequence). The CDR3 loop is CASSLQGAGQYF. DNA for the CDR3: TGTGCCAGCAGCCTCCAGGGGGCCGGGCAGTACTTC.

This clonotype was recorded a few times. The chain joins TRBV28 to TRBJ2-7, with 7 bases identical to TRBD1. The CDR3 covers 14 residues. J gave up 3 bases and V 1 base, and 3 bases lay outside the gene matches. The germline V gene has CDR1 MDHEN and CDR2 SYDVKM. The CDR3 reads CASSLFGTDYEQYV. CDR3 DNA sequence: TGTGCCAGCAGTTTATTCGGGACAGACTACGAGCAGTACGTC.

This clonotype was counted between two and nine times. Here the CDR3 reads CASSFLPGANTEAFF. For the CDR3, the DNA is TGTGCCAGCAGCTTTCTACCGGGTGCGAACACTGAAGCTTTCTTT. The chain uses TRBV5-4 and TRBJ1-1, with unresolved D. The V gene's germline CDR1 is SGHNT and CDR2 YYREEE (reference sequence). This CDR3 spans 15 amino acids. Trimming shortened V by 2 bases and J by 1 base, and 12 bases separated the two germline ends.

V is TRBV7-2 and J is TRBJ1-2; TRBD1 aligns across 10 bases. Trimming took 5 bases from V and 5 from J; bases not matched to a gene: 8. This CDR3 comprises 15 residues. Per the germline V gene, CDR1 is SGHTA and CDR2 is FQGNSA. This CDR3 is CASSPTAGQGYGYTF. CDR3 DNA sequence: TGTGCCAGCAGCCCTACCGCGGGACAGGGGTATGGCTACACCTTC.

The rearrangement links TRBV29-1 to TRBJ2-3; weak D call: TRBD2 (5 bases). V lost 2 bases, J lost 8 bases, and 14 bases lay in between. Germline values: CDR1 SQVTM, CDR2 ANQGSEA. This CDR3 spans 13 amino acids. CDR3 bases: TGCAGCGTTGAAAAAACGGACTTTGGTACGCAGTATTTT. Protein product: CSVEKTDFGTQYF.

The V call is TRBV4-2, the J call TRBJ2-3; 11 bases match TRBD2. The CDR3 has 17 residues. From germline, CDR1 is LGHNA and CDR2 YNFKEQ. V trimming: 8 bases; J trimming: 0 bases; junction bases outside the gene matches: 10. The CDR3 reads CASGSGGGPTSTDTQYF. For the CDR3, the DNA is TGTGCCAGCGGTAGCGGGGGGGGACCTACTAGCACAGATACGCAGTATTTT.

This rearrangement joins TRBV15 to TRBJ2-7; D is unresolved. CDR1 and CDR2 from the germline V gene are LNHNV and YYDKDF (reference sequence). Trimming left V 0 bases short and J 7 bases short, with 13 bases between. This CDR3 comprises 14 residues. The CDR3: CATSRDQNSLEQYV. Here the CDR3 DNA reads TGTGCCACCAGCAGAGATCAGAATTCTCTTGAGCAGTACGTC.

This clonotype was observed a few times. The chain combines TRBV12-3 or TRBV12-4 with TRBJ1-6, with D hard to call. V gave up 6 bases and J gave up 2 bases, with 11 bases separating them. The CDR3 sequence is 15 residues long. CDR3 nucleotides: TGTGCCAGCAGGGGTCCAAACACCTATAATTCACCCCTCCACTTT. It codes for CASRGPNTYNSPLHF.

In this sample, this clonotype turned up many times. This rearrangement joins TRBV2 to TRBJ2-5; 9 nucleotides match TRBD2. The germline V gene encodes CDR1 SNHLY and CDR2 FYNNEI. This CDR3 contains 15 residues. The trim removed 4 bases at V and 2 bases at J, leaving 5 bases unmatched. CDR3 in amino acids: CASSGGSGGQETQYF. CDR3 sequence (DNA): TGTGCCAGCAGTGGGGGTAGCGGGGGACAAGAGACCCAGTACTTC.

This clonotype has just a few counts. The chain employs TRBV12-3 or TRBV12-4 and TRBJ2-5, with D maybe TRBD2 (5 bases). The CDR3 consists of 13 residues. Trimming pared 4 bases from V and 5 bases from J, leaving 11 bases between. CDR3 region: CASSYLGGETQYF. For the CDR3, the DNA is TGTGCCAGCAGTTACCTCGGAGGTGAGACCCAGTACTTC.

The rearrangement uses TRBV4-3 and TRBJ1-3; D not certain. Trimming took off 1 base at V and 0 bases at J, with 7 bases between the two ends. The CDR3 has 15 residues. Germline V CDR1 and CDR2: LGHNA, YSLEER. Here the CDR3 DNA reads TGCGCCAGCAGCCAAGGGGAGGCCTCTGGAAACACCATATATTTT. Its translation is CASSQGEASGNTIYF.

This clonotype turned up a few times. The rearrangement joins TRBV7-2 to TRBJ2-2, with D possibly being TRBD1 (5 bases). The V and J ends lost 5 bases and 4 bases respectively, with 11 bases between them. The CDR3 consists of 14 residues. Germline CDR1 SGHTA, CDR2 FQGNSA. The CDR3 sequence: CASSHERGTGELFF. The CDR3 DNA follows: TGTGCCAGCAGCCATGAAAGGGGCACCGGGGAGCTGTTTTTT.

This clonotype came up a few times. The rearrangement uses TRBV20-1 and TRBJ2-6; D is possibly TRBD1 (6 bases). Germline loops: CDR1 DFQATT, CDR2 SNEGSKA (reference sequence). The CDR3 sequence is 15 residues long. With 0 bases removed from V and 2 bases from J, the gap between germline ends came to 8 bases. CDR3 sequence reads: CSARDYRAGANVLTF. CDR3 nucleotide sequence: TGCAGTGCTAGAGACTACAGGGCTGGGGCCAACGTCCTGACTTTC.

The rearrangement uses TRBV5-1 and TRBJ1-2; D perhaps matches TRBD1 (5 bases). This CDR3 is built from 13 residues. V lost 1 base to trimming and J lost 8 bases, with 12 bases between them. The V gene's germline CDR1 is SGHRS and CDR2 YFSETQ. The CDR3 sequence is CASSLSPEGGYTF. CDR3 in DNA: TGCGCCAGCAGCTTGTCTCCTGAGGGGGGCTACACCTTC. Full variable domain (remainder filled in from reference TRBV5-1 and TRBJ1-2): KAGVTQTPRYLIKTRGQQVTLSCSPISGHRSVSWYQQTPGQGLQFLFEYFSETQRNKGNFPGRFSGRQFSNSRSEMNVSTLELGDSALYLCASSLSPEGGYTFGSGTRLTVV.